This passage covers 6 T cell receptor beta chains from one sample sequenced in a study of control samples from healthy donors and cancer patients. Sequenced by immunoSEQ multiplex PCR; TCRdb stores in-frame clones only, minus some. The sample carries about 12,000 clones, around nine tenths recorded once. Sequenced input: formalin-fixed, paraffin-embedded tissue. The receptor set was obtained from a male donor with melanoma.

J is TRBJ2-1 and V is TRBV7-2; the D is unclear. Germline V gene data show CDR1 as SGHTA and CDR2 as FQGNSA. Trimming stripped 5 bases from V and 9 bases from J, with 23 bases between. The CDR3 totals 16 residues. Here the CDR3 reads CASSPRTSRLFSEQFF. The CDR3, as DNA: TGTGCCAGCAGCCCAAGGACCAGTAGATTATTTAGTGAGCAGTTCTTC.

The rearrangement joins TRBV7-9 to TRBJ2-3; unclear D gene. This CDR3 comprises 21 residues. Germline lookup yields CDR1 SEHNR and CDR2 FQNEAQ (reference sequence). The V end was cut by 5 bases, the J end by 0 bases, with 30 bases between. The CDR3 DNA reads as TGTGCCAGCAGCCGGGCCCTCGGCCAGCTGGGCAGATCTCACAGCACAGATACGCAGTATTTT. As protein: CASSRALGQLGRSHSTDTQYF.

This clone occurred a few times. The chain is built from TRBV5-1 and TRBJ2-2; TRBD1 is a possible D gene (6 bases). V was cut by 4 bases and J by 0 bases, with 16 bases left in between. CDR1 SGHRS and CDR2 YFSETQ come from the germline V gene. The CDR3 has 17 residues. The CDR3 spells CASSTLRGSPNTGELFF. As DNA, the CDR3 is TGCGCCAGCAGCACCCTTAGGGGGAGTCCGAACACCGGGGAGCTGTTTTTT.

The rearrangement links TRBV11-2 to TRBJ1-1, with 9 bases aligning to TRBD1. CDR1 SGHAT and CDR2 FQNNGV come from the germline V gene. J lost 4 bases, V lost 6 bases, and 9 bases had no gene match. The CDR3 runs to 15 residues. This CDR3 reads CASSRTGGTFTEAFF. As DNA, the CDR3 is TGTGCCAGCAGTAGAACAGGGGGCACGTTCACTGAAGCTTTCTTT.

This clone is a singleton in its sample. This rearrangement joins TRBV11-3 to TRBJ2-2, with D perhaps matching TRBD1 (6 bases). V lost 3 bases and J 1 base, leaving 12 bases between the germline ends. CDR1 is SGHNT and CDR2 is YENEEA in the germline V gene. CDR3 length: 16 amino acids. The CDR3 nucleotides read TGTGCCAGCAGCTTCCCAGGGGCCCTGAACACCGGGGAGCTGTTTTTT. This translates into CASSFPGALNTGELFF.

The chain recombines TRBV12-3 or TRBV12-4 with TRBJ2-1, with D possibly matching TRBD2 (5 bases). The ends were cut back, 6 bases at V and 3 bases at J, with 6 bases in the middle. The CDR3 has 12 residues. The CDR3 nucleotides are TGTGCCAGCAGCCGGGACTACAATGAGCAGTTCTTC. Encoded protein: CASSRDYNEQFF.